This TCR beta chain was captured by sequencing in a study of T cells in Graves' hyperthyroidism and ophthalmopathy. This clonotype was counted many times. The source material, RNA transcripts, was used to amplify TCR beta CDR3 regions. The TCR CDR3 first-round RT-PCR relied on the HTBI primer set. TCRdb recomputed calls from the multiplex PCR reads with MiXCR, one row per CDR3 protein. Among 350,000 to 450,000 distinct CDR3 sequences, about a sixth were seen once, and the ten largest hold about a third. The source is a woman in her 30s with Graves' hyperthyroidism that later progressed to Graves' ophthalmopathy. The sequencing sample was made of blood.

The CDR3 DNA sequence: TGTGCCGCGGCGGACAGGGATGGCGGCTACACCTTC. Translating gives CAAADRDGGYTF. This chain links TRBV10-3 with TRBJ1-2; TRBD1 agrees at 8 bases. The germline V gene encodes CDR1 ENHRY and CDR2 SYGVKD. Germline trimming cut 11 bases from V and 8 bases from J; bases unmatched to any gene: 10. This CDR3 has 12 residues.